This T cell receptor (beta chain) was recovered during a study of T cell responses to AZD1222 COVID-19 vaccine. At the level of the study: Second-dose schedules of about 4 or about 12 weeks were combined. General study findings and limits: Reports say nearly half of spike-specific TCRs go after unmutated variant regions.

The germline V gene has CDR1 SEHNR and CDR2 FQNEAQ (reference sequence). This CDR3 has 13 residues. The V gene lost 1 base and the J gene lost 5 bases, with 6 bases spanning the gap. Profiled with immunoSEQ multiplex PCR; TCRdb holds only in-frame clones, not every one. The table lists 110,000 to 150,000 clones, roughly 85% of them singletons. For this clone: Its target is unknown.

The receptor was isolated from an adult in good health. This chain uses TRBV7-9 with TRBJ2-1; possibly TRBD1 for D (6 bases). The source material was peripheral blood, sampled on day 0 of AZD1222 vaccination. The CDR3 here is CASSLGGHNEQFF. CDR3 DNA sequence: TGTGCCAGCAGCTTAGGGGGGCACAATGAGCAGTTCTTC.